Shown below are 9 T cell receptor beta chains from a single sample sequenced in a study of cytomegalovirus exposure and HLA in healthy donors. In the PCR, 60 Vbeta and 13 Jbeta primers were used. Produced via immunoSEQ multiplex PCR; TCRdb's table is partial and in-frame only. Here the sample spans some 140,000 clones, roughly four fifths being singletons. What was sequenced was PBMCs. Source of these receptors: a man aged 25-45 years in good health and CMV-seronegative.

The rearrangement links TRBV6-5 to TRBJ2-7; D perhaps matches TRBD1 (6 bases). Germline CDR1 and CDR2: MNHEY and SVGAGI. The CDR3 consists of 13 residues. V was trimmed by 5 bases and J by 1 base, leaving 9 bases between them. The CDR3 sequence is CASSPDSSYEQYF. As DNA, the CDR3 is TGTGCCAGCAGTCCGGACAGTTCCTACGAGCAGTACTTC.

V usage is TRBV5-4 and J usage is TRBJ2-5; 7 bases fit TRBD2. V shed 4 bases and J 1 base; nucleotides not matched to a gene: 1. The CDR3 has 13 residues. The germline CDR1 and CDR2 sequences are SGHNT and YYREEE (reference sequence). In DNA form, the CDR3 reads TGTGCCAGCAGCGGGACTACCCAAGAGACCCAGTACTTC. Its protein product is CASSGTTQETQYF. The whole variable domain, remainder taken from reference TRBV5-4 and TRBJ2-5, is ETGVTQSPTHLIKTRGQQVTLRCSSQSGHNTVSWYQQALGQGPQFIFQYYREEENGRGNFPPRFSGLQFPNYSSELNVNALELDDSALYLCASSGTTQETQYFGPGTRLLVL.

With regard to this clone: One end of the junction fails to match germline, which may point to a read error. The chain is built from TRBV19 and TRBJ2-1; 10 bases line up with TRBD2. There are 15 residues in the CDR3. CDR1 is LNHDA, CDR2 SQIVND, per germline (reference sequence). The CDR3 DNA reads as TGTGCCAGTAGCATAGCGGGAGGTTCCTACAATGAGCAGTTCTTC. The encoded protein is CASSIAGGSYNEQFF.

The chain couples TRBV6-5 to TRBJ1-5, with TRBD1 matching 8 bases. This CDR3 region has 14 residues. Trimming cost V 6 bases and J 4 bases; bases outside gene matches: 5. Germline CDR1 MNHEY, CDR2 SVGAGI. CDR3 in amino acids: CASRRTGRNQPQHF. The DNA for the CDR3 is TGTGCCAGCAGACGGACAGGGAGGAATCAGCCCCAGCATTTT.

This clone was counted a single time. The chain combines TRBV27 with TRBJ1-1; perhaps TRBD1 as D (6 bases). The V gene's germline CDR1 is MNHEY and CDR2 SMNVEV (reference sequence). CDR3 size: 14 residues. The V gene lost 0 bases and the J gene lost 4 bases, with 9 bases spanning the gap. CDR3 DNA: TGTGCCAGCAGTTTATCAGCGGGGGCCACTGAAGCTTTCTTT. It yields the protein CASSLSAGATEAFF.

V usage is TRBV28 and J usage is TRBJ2-2; D not resolved. Trimming shortened V by 9 bases and J by 6 bases, and 20 bases separated the two germline ends. The CDR3 consists of 15 residues. Germline V gene sequence: CDR1 MDHEN, CDR2 SYDVKM. CDR3 DNA: TGTGCCAGTGGAGTCTCCGGAGTGCCGGCCGGGGAGCTGTTTTTT. Its translation is CASGVSGVPAGELFF.

This chain uses TRBV28 with TRBJ2-3, with D possibly TRBD2 on 5 matching bases. CDR1 is MDHEN and CDR2 is SYDVKM in the germline V gene. V shed 4 bases and J shed 7 bases, with 9 bases lying between them. This CDR3 is 12 amino acids long. The CDR3 region is CASSWSGNTQYF. CDR3 nucleotide sequence: TGTGCCAGCAGTTGGTCCGGGAATACGCAGTATTTT. The full variable domain, in which reference TRBV28 and TRBJ2-3 provide the parts outside the CDR3, is DVKVTQSSRYLVKRTGEKVFLECVQDMDHENMFWYRQDPGLGLRLIYFSYDVKMKEKGDIPEGYSVSREKKERFSLILESASTNQTSMYLCASSWSGNTQYFGPGTRLTVL.

J is TRBJ1-2 and V is TRBV4-2; 7 nucleotides line up with TRBD1. J lost 4 bases, V lost 0 bases, and 14 bases had no gene match. The germline gives CDR1 LGHNA, CDR2 YNFKEQ. The CDR3 totals 18 residues. CDR3 bases: TGTGCCAGCAGCCAAGACTCTTCTTCAGGGGGAGTTAGCTATGGCTACACCTTC. Protein sequence: CASSQDSSSGGVSYGYTF.

The chain has TRBV6-1 and TRBJ2-5; no clear D gene. The CDR3 spans 12 residues. Per germline, CDR1 MNHNS and CDR2 SASEGT. Between the trimmed V and J ends, which lost 6 bases and 0 bases, there was a span of 5 bases. CDR3 in DNA: TGTGCCAGCAGAGCCCACCAAGAGACCCAGTACTTC. Protein product: CASRAHQETQYF.